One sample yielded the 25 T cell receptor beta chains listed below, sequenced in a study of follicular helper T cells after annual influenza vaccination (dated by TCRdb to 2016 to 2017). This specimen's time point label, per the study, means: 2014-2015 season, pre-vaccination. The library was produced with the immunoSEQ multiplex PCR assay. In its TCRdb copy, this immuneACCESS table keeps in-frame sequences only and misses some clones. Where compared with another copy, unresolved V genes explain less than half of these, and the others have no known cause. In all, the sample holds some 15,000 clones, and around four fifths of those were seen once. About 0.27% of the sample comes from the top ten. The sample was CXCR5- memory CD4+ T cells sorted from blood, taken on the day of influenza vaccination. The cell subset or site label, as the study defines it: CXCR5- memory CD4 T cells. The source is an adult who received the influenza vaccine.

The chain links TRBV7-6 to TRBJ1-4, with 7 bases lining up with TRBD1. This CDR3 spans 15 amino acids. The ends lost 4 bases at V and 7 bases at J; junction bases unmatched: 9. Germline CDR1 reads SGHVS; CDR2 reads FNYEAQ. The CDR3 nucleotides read TGTGCCAGCAGCTCCAACAGGGGAACGGGTGAAAAACTGTTTTTT. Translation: CASSSNRGTGEKLFF.

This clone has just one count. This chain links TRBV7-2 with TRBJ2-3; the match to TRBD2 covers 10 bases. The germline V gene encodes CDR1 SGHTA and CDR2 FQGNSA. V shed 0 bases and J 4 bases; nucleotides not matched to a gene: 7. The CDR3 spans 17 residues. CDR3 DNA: TGTGCCAGCAGCTTAGCCATAGCGGGGGGTGGGGCAGATACGCAGTATTTT. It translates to CASSLAIAGGGADTQYF.

The CDR3 spells CASSPIGVRTNTGELFF. In nucleotides, the CDR3 is TGTGCCAGTAGTCCCATAGGCGTGAGGACGAACACCGGGGAGCTGTTTTTT. The genes are TRBV19 and TRBJ2-2; D gene uncertain. Trimming stripped 5 bases from V and 0 bases from J, with 16 bases between. Looked up from germline, CDR1 is LNHDA and CDR2 is SQIVND (reference sequence). CDR3 size: 17 residues. Full variable domain (rest looked up from reference TRBV19 and TRBJ2-2): DGGITQSPKYLFRKEGQNVTLSCEQNLNHDAMYWYRQDPGQGLRLIYYSQIVNDFQKGDIAEGYSVSREKKESFPLTVTSAQKNPTAFYLCASSPIGVRTNTGELFFGEGSRLTVL.

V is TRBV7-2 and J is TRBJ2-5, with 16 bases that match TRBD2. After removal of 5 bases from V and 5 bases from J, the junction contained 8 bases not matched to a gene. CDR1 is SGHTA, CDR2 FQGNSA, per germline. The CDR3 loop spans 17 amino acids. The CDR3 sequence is CASSLGTSGGARETQYF. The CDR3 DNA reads TGTGCCAGCAGCCTCGGGACTAGCGGGGGGGCCAGGGAGACCCAGTACTTC.

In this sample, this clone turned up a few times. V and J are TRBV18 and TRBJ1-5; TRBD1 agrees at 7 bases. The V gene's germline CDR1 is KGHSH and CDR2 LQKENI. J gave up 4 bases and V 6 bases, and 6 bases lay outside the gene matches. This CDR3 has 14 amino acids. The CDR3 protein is CASSPRQGNQPQHF. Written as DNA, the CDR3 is TGTGCCAGCTCTCCAAGACAGGGAAATCAGCCCCAGCATTTT.

CDR3 in DNA: TGTGCCAGCAGCTTTTCCAGGGTCAAGTCACCCCTCCACTTT. Translating gives CASSFSRVKSPLHF. This chain uses TRBV7-8 with TRBJ1-6; possibly TRBD1 for D (5 bases). The V gene lost 3 bases and the J gene lost 10 bases, with 13 bases spanning the gap. Germline loops: CDR1 SGHVS, CDR2 FQNEAQ. CDR3 length: 14 amino acids.

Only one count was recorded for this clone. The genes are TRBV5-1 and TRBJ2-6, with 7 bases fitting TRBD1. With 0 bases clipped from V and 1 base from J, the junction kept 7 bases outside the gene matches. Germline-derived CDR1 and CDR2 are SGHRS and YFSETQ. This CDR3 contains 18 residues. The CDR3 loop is CASSLGAGGASGANVLTF. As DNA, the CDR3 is TGCGCCAGCAGCTTGGGGGCAGGGGGAGCGTCTGGGGCCAACGTCCTGACTTTC.

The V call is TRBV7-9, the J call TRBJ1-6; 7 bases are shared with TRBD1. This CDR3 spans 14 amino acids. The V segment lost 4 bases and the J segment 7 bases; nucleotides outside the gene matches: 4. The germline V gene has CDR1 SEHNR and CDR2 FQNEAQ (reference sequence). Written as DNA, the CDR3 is TGTGCCAGCAGCTCTGGACAGGCGAATTCACCCCTCCACTTT. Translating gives CASSSGQANSPLHF.

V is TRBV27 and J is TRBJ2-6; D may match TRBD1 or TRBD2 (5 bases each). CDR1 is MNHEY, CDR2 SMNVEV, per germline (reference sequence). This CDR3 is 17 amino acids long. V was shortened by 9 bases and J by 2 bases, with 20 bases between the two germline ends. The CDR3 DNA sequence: TGTGCCAGTACTTCTGAGATGGGGGACCCTGGGGCCAACGTCCTGACTTTC. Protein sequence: CASTSEMGDPGANVLTF.

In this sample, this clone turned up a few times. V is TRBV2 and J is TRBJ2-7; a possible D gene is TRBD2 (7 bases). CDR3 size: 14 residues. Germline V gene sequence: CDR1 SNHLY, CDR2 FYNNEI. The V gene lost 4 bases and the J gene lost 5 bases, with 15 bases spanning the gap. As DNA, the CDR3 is TGTGCCAGCAGTGGTCTGGACAGCGGGGACGAGCAGTACTTC. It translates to CASSGLDSGDEQYF. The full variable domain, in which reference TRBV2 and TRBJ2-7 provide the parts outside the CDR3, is EPEVTQTPSHQVTQMGQEVILRCVPISNHLYFYWYRQILGQKVEFLVSFYNNEISEKSEIFDDQFSVERPDGSNFTLKIRSTKLEDSAMYFCASSGLDSGDEQYFGPGTRLTVT.

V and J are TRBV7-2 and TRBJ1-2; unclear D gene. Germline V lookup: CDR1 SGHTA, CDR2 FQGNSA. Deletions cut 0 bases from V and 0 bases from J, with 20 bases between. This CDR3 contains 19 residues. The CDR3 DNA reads TGTGCCAGCAGCTTAGCGAAAGCCGTCCTTTTGGGTACTAACTATGGCTACACCTTC. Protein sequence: CASSLAKAVLLGTNYGYTF.

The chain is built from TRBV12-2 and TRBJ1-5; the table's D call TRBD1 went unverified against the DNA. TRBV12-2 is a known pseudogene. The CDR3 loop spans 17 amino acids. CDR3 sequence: CASRLGAGRSRNQPQHF. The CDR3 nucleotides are TGTGCAAGTCGCTTAGGGGCAGGCAGGTCTCGGAATCAGCCCCAGCATTTT.

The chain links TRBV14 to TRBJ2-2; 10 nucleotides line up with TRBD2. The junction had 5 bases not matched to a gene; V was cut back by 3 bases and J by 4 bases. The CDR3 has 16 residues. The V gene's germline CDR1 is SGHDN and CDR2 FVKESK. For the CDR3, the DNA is TGTGCCAGCAGCCACCTCGGACTAGCGGTCACCGGGGAGCTGTTTTTT. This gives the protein CASSHLGLAVTGELFF.

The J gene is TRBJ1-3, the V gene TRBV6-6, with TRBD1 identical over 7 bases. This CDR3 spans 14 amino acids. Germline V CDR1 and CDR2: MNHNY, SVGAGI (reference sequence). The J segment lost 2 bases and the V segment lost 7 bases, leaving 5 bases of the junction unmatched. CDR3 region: CASTKTGTGNTIYF. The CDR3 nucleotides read TGTGCCAGCACTAAGACAGGGACTGGAAACACCATATATTTT.

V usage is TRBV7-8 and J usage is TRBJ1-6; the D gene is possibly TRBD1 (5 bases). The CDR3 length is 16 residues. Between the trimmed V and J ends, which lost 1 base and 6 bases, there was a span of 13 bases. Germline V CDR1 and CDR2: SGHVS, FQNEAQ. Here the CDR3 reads CASSLDLGQINSPLHF. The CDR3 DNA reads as TGTGCCAGCAGCTTAGATCTGGGGCAAATTAATTCACCCCTCCACTTT.

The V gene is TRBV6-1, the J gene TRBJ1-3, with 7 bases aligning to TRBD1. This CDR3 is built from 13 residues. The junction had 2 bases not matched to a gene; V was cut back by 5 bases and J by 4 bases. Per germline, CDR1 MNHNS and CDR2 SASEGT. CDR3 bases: TGTGCCAGCAGTCAGGACAGGGGAAACACCATATATTTT. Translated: CASSQDRGNTIYF.

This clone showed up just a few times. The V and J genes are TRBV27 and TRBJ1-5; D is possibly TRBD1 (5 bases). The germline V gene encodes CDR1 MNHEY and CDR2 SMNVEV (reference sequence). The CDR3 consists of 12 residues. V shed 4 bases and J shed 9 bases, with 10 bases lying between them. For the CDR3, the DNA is TGTGCCAGCAGTTCCCCCGGGGGGCCCCAGCATTTT. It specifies CASSSPGGPQHF.

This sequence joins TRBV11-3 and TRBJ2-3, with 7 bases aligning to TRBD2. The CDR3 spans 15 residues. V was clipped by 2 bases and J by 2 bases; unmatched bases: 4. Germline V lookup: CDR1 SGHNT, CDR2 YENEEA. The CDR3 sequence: CASSLLGTNTDTQYF. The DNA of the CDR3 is TGTGCCAGCAGCTTACTCGGGACTAACACAGATACGCAGTATTTT.

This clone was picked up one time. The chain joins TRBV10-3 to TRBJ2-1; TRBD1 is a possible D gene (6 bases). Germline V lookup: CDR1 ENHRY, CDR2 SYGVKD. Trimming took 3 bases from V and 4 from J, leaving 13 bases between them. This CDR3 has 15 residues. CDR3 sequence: CAISEGQGMYNEQFF. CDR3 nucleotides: TGTGCCATCAGTGAAGGCCAGGGGATGTACAATGAGCAGTTCTTC.

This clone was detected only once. The CDR3 DNA follows: TGTGCCAGCGGGGGACAGGGGAGTGGGGCCAACGTCCTGACTTTC. Amino acids: CASGGQGSGANVLTF. The rearrangement joins TRBV11-2 to TRBJ2-6; the match to TRBD1 covers 10 bases. This CDR3 spans 15 amino acids. V gave up 8 bases and J gave up 3 bases; unmatched junction bases: 4. Germline V gives CDR1 SGHAT, CDR2 FQNNGV.

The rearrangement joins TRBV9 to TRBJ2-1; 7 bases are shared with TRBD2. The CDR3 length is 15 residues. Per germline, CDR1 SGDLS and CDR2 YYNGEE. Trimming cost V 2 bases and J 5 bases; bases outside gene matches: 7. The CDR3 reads CASSVTSASHNEQFF. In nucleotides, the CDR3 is TGTGCCAGCAGCGTCACTAGCGCTTCCCACAATGAGCAGTTCTTC. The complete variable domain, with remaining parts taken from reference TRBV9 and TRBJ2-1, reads DSGVTQTPKHLITATGQRVTLRCSPRSGDLSVYWYQQSLDQGLQFLIQYYNGEERAKGNILERFSAQQFPDLHSELNLSSLELGDSALYFCASSVTSASHNEQFFGPGTRLTVL.

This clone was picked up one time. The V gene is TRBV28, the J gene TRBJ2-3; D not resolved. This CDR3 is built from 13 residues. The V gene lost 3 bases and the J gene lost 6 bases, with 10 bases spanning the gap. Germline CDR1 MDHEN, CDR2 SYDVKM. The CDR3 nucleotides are TGTGCCAGCAGTTTGGGCTTGGGGGATACGCAGTATTTT. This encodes CASSLGLGDTQYF.

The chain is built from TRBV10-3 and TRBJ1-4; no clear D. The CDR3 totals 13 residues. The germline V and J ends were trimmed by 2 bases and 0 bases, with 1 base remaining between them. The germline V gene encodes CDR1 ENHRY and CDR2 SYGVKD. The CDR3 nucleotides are TGTGCCATCAGTGAGGCAACTAATGAAAAACTGTTTTTT. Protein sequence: CAISEATNEKLFF.

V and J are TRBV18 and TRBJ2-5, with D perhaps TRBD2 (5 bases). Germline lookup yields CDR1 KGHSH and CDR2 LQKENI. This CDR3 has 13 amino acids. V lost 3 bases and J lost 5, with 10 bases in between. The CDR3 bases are TGTGCCAGCTCACCCGAGGGCGGCGAGACCCAGTACTTC. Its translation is CASSPEGGETQYF.

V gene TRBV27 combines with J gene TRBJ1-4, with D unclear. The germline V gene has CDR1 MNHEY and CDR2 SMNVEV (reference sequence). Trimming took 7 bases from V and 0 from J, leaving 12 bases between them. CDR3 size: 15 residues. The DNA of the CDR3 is TGTGCCAGCACCCGGATGGGGTCAACTAATGAAAAACTGTTTTTT. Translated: CASTRMGSTNEKLFF.